The 2 T cell receptor beta chains below come from one sample, sequenced in a study of T cells in Graves' hyperthyroidism and ophthalmopathy. The CDR3 regions of TCR beta were amplified from RNA transcripts. HTBI primers were used for first-round RT-PCR of the TCR CDR3. In TCRdb, the multiplex PCR reads were re-called with MiXCR into one record per CDR3 protein. The table has around 600,000 distinct CDR3 sequences, 15% to 20% seen once. What was sequenced was blood. The receptors stem from a woman aged 40 to 50 with Graves' ophthalmopathy.

This clonotype was observed at least ten times. The V and J genes are TRBV28 and TRBJ2-5, with 8 bases fitting TRBD1. Germline V CDR1 and CDR2: MDHEN, SYDVKM. The CDR3 is 15 residues long. Trimming cost V 4 bases and J 5 bases; bases outside gene matches: 9. The CDR3, as DNA: TGTGCCAGCAGTTCGCCCCAGGGGGCGTATGAGACCCAGTACTTC. Its protein is CASSSPQGAYETQYF. Complete variable domain (other parts from reference TRBV28 and TRBJ2-5): DVKVTQSSRYLVKRTGEKVFLECVQDMDHENMFWYRQDPGLGLRLIYFSYDVKMKEKGDIPEGYSVSREKKERFSLILESASTNQTSMYLCASSSPQGAYETQYFGPGTRLLVL.

This clonotype was observed a few times. The V call is TRBV20-1, the J call TRBJ2-2, with D perhaps matching TRBD1 (5 bases). The V end lost 5 bases, the J end lost 7 bases, and 14 bases lay between the germline ends. The germline CDR1 and CDR2 sequences are DFQATT and SNEGSKA (reference sequence). This CDR3 contains 13 residues. The CDR3 nucleotides read TGCAGTGCTGACCGAAGGGGCGGCGGGGAGCTGTTTTTT. Its protein product is CSADRRGGGELFF.